The 22 T cell receptor beta chains below come from one sample, sequenced in a study of early T cells in non-severe SARS-CoV-2 infection. TCRdb itself ran the 5' RACE reads through MiXCR, one entry per CDR3 protein. The repertoire holds tens of thousands of distinct CDR3 sequences, with around a tenth as singletons. Specimen: whole blood, collected at baseline. Source of these receptors: an adult who was a healthcare worker with PCR-confirmed SARS-CoV-2 infection or an uninfected control (not recorded which).

This clonotype was detected only once. The chain couples TRBV9 to TRBJ2-3, with D possibly being TRBD2 (5 bases). Trimming took 0 bases from V and 11 from J, leaving 13 bases between them. The CDR3 sequence is 13 residues long. Looked up from germline, CDR1 is SGDLS and CDR2 is YYNGEE. For the CDR3, the DNA is TGTGCCAGCAGCGTAGGGGATCGGGGTATGCAGTATTTT. It yields the protein CASSVGDRGMQYF.

The rearrangement uses TRBV27 and TRBJ2-3, with 9 bases fitting TRBD2. V trimming: 6 bases; J trimming: 7 bases; junction bases outside the gene matches: 11. The CDR3 extends over 15 amino acids. Germline CDR1 and CDR2: MNHEY and SMNVEV (reference sequence). CDR3 coding DNA: TGTGCCAGCAGGGAAGCGGGGGGTGATAGGTATACGCAGTATTTT. Encoded protein: CASREAGGDRYTQYF.

V gene TRBV5-1 combines with J gene TRBJ2-3; D is tentatively TRBD1 or TRBD2 (5 bases each). CDR3 length equals 16 residues. CDR1 is SGHRS and CDR2 is YFSETQ in the germline V gene. V was cut by 0 bases and J by 0 bases, with 11 bases left in between. The DNA of the CDR3 is TGCGCCAGCAGCTTGGGGACTGGACATAGCACAGATACGCAGTATTTT. It yields the protein CASSLGTGHSTDTQYF.

This clonotype was counted at least ten times. The chain employs TRBV6-6 and TRBJ2-7; D is perhaps TRBD1 (5 bases). The germline CDR1 and CDR2 sequences are MNHNY and SVGAGI (reference sequence). Between the trimmed V and J ends, which lost 5 bases and 6 bases, there was a span of 11 bases. The CDR3 loop spans 12 amino acids. CDR3 sequence (DNA): TGTGCCAGCAGTAGCAGGGTAGGCGAGCAGTACTTC. It specifies CASSSRVGEQYF.

CDR3 protein: CASSQRLNTEAFF. CDR3 in DNA: TGTGCCAGCAGTCAACGACTGAACACTGAAGCTTTCTTT. The chain is built from TRBV2 and TRBJ1-1; D unresolved. V was cut by 5 bases and J by 0 bases, with 7 bases left in between. There are 13 residues in the CDR3. Germline CDR1 SNHLY, CDR2 FYNNEI.

This clonotype appeared a few times. The chain joins TRBV6-5 to TRBJ1-4; D is unresolved. Trimming took off 4 bases at V and 10 bases at J, with 16 bases between the two ends. Germline V gene lookup returns CDR1 MNHEY and CDR2 SVGAGI. The CDR3 contains 14 residues. CDR3 in DNA: TGTGCCAGCAGTTTGGTTGAGGGCGTGGGAAAACTGTTTTTT. Protein: CASSLVEGVGKLFF.

This clonotype was observed many times. The chain employs TRBV29-1 and TRBJ2-7; D is perhaps TRBD2 (5 bases). Trimming took 7 bases from V and 5 from J, leaving 12 bases between them. Germline V lookup: CDR1 SQVTM, CDR2 ANQGSEA. The length of the CDR3 is 11 residues. This CDR3 is CSARRTNEQYF. For the CDR3, the DNA is TGCAGCGCTCGGAGGACGAACGAGCAGTACTTC.

The chain links TRBV7-2 to TRBJ1-1; no clear D gene. Germline loops: CDR1 SGHTA, CDR2 FQGNSA. The CDR3 loop spans 14 amino acids. Trimming removed 8 bases at V and 0 bases at J, with 13 bases between. CDR3 bases: TGTGCCAGCCGCCGACCGGTAATGAACACTGAAGCTTTCTTT. It codes for CASRRPVMNTEAFF. Full variable domain (rest looked up from reference TRBV7-2 and TRBJ1-1): GAGVSQSPSNKVTEKGKDVELRCDPISGHTALYWYRQSLGQGLEFLIYFQGNSAPDKSGLPSDRFSAERTGGSVSTLTIQRTQQEDSAVYLCASRRPVMNTEAFFGQGTRLTVV.

This clonotype has a count of ten or more. The CDR3 region is CASSFPAVNTEAFF. CDR3 DNA sequence: TGTGCCAGCAGCTTTCCCGCCGTGAACACTGAAGCTTTCTTT. The chain is built from TRBV13 and TRBJ1-1; D unclear. Trimming removed 3 bases from V and 0 bases from J, with 8 bases in between. The CDR3 spans 14 residues. Germline V lookup: CDR1 PRHDT, CDR2 FYEKMQ (reference sequence). The full variable domain, with the rest looked up from reference TRBV13 and TRBJ1-1, is AAGVIQSPRHLIKEKRETATLKCYPIPRHDTVYWYQQGPGQDPQFLISFYEKMQSDKGSIPDRFSAQQFSDYHSELNMSSLELGDSALYFCASSFPAVNTEAFFGQGTRLTVV.

The chain carries TRBV2 and TRBJ1-2; D is perhaps TRBD1 (6 bases). The CDR3 is 13 amino acids. In germline, CDR1 is SNHLY, CDR2 FYNNEI. Trimming cost V 2 bases and J 2 bases, with 6 bases left between them. The CDR3 bases are TGTGCCAGCAGTGAAAGGGGGAACTATGGCTACACCTTC. Its translation is CASSERGNYGYTF.

The CDR3 loop reads CSATGTTDRADTQYF. The CDR3 DNA reads as TGCAGTGCTACTGGGACTACAGATCGGGCAGATACGCAGTATTTT. The chain carries TRBV20-1 and TRBJ2-3; TRBD2 matches 7 bases. The germline V gene encodes CDR1 DFQATT and CDR2 SNEGSKA (reference sequence). CDR3 length equals 15 residues. Germline trimming cut 4 bases from V and 4 bases from J; bases unmatched to any gene: 11.

This clonotype was seen a few times. The rearrangement links TRBV18 to TRBJ2-5, with unresolved D. The germline V and J ends were trimmed by 8 bases and 1 base, with 11 bases remaining between them. The CDR3 is 13 residues long. CDR1 and CDR2 (germline): KGHSH, LQKENI. CDR3 region: CASTGRIQETQYF. DNA of the CDR3: TGTGCCAGCACCGGGCGGATCCAAGAGACCCAGTACTTC. Based on the CDR3 plus reference TRBV18 and TRBJ2-5, the full variable domain is NAGVMQNPRHLVRRRGQEARLRCSPMKGHSHVYWYRQLPEEGLKFMVYLQKENIIDESGMPKERFSAEFPKEGPSILRIQQVVRGDSAAYFCASTGRIQETQYFGPGTRLLVL.

This clonotype was recorded many times. The chain couples TRBV18 to TRBJ2-7; either TRBD1 or TRBD2 may fit D (5 bases each). V lost 6 bases and J lost 3, with 12 bases in between. Germline values: CDR1 KGHSH, CDR2 LQKENI. CDR3 length: 13 residues. The chain's CDR3 is CASSAGANYEQYF. CDR3 in DNA: TGTGCCAGCTCCGCCGGGGCAAACTACGAGCAGTACTTC.

This clonotype was counted at least ten times. This chain uses TRBV2 with TRBJ1-5; D remains ambiguous. Germline V gives CDR1 SNHLY, CDR2 FYNNEI. V was clipped by 1 base and J by 4 bases, with 11 bases between them. The CDR3 sequence is 15 residues long. CDR3 region: CASSEEGLGNQPQHF. CDR3 in DNA: TGTGCCAGCAGTGAAGAAGGGCTAGGAAATCAGCCCCAGCATTTT.

The chain joins TRBV6-2 or TRBV6-3 to TRBJ2-2, with TRBD2 identical over 15 bases. Germline V gene lookup returns CDR1 MNHEY and CDR2 SVGEGT. The V segment lost 5 bases and the J segment 10 bases; nucleotides outside the gene matches: 8. The CDR3 is 16 residues long. CDR3 bases: TGTGCCAGCAGTCGAAGGACTAGCGGGAGGGCCGAGGAGCTGTTTTTT. Protein product: CASSRRTSGRAEELFF.

This clonotype was observed a few times. The chain carries TRBV7-8 and TRBJ1-2, with D unclear. The CDR3 contains 13 residues. In germline, CDR1 is SGHVS, CDR2 FQNEAQ. Trimming shortened V by 5 bases and J by 1 base, and 8 bases separated the two germline ends. The CDR3 loop is CASSRRDNYGYTF. The CDR3 DNA reads TGTGCCAGCAGCAGAAGGGATAACTATGGCTACACCTTC.

The chain is built from TRBV20-1 and TRBJ2-2, with TRBD2 identical over 13 bases. CDR3 length: 19 amino acids. Germline CDR1 reads DFQATT; CDR2 reads SNEGSKA (reference sequence). V lost 0 bases, J lost 0 bases, and 7 bases stayed unmatched. The CDR3 bases are TGCAGTGCTAGAGATGAGGGACTAGCGGGACCCACGAACACCGGGGAGCTGTTTTTT. The encoded protein is CSARDEGLAGPTNTGELFF.

The sample holds many counts of this clonotype. This chain connects TRBV12-3 or TRBV12-4 to TRBJ2-7; unclear D gene. The CDR3 loop spans 12 amino acids. The V end was cut by 1 base, the J end by 2 bases, with 3 bases between. In DNA, the CDR3 is TGTGCCAGCAGTTTAGGGGCCTACGAGCAGTACTTC. Translated: CASSLGAYEQYF.

This clonotype showed up many times. This rearrangement joins TRBV11-2 to TRBJ2-7; 9 nucleotides match TRBD1. The CDR3 totals 16 residues. J was trimmed by 4 bases and V by 1 base; bases with no gene match: 8. CDR1 is SGHAT and CDR2 is FQNNGV in the germline V gene. The CDR3 is CASSLGSGTGSYEQYF. The DNA for the CDR3 is TGTGCCAGCAGCTTAGGGAGTGGGACAGGGTCATACGAGCAGTACTTC.

This clonotype has at least ten counts. The gene calls are TRBV6-1 and TRBJ1-1; 8 nucleotides line up with TRBD1. CDR3 length: 13 residues. The germline V gene encodes CDR1 MNHNS and CDR2 SASEGT. After removal of 5 bases from V and 3 bases from J, the junction contained 2 bases not matched to a gene. The CDR3 coding sequence is TGTGCCAGCAGTCAGGGGGCGGACACTGAAGCTTTCTTT. Protein product: CASSQGADTEAFF.

This clonotype was seen a few times. The V gene is TRBV19, the J gene TRBJ1-2, with unresolved D. Between the trimmed V and J ends, which lost 8 bases and 3 bases, there was a span of 16 bases. The CDR3 loop spans 14 amino acids. The germline CDR1 and CDR2 sequences are LNHDA and SQIVND (reference sequence). CDR3 in amino acids: CASHRAGSHYGYTF. The CDR3 bases are TGTGCCAGTCATAGGGCTGGCTCCCACTATGGCTACACCTTC.

This clonotype was seen only a few times. J is TRBJ2-2 and V is TRBV10-3, with 8 bases identical to TRBD2. CDR1 and CDR2 (germline): ENHRY, SYGVKD. Losses at the gene ends were 3 bases for V and 5 bases for J; bases not matched to a gene: 5. The CDR3 is 15 amino acids. The CDR3 sequence: CAISEVSGGTGELFF. CDR3 nucleotide sequence: TGTGCCATCAGTGAAGTCAGCGGGGGAACCGGGGAGCTGTTTTTT.